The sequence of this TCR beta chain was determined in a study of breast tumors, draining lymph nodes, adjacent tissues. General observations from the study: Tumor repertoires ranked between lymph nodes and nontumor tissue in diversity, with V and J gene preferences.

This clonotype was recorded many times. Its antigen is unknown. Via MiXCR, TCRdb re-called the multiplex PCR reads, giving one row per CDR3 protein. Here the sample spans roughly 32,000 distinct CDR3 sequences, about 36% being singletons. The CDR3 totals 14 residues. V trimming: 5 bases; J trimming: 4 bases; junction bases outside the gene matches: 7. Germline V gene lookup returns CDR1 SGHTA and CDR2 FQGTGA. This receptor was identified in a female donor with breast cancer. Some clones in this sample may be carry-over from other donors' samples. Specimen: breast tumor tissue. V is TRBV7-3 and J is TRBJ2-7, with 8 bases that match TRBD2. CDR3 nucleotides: TGTGCCAGCAGCGCCGGGGGGGGCGTGTACGAGCAGTACTTC. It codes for CASSAGGGVYEQYF.